This entry features one T cell receptor beta chain sequence. This specimen comes from a study of T cells after somatic rescue of genetic block. Some clones are missing from TCRdb's copy, which holds only in-frame ones; the method was immunoSEQ multiplex PCR. The profile covers 65,000 to 70,000 clones, with roughly 92% appearing a single time and just under 3% taken by the ten largest. Germline-derived CDR1 and CDR2 are SGHRS and YFSETQ. CDR3 length equals 15 residues. The junction had 9 bases not matched to a gene; V was cut back by 5 bases and J by 4 bases. The J gene is TRBJ2-3, the V gene TRBV5-1; 8 bases are shared with TRBD1. The sequence derives from a man aged 35 to 55. The sample comprised peripheral blood mononuclear cells (PBMCs). DNA of the CDR3: TGCGCCAGCAGATGGATCGACAGGGGCGCAGATACGCAGTATTTT. It specifies CASRWIDRGADTQYF. Full variable domain (rest looked up from reference TRBV5-1 and TRBJ2-3): KAGVTQTPRYLIKTRGQQVTLSCSPISGHRSVSWYQQTPGQGLQFLFEYFSETQRNKGNFPGRFSGRQFSNSRSEMNVSTLELGDSALYLCASRWIDRGADTQYFGPGTRLTVL.